These 17 T cell receptor beta chains share one sample of origin, sequenced in a study of T-cell reconstitution after alpha-beta-depleted transplantation in children. Unique molecular identifiers featured in how the TCRbeta library was prepared. From the PCR reads, TCRdb called clonotypes with MiXCR, one entry per CDR3 protein. The sample consists of about 610,000 distinct CDR3 sequences, 8% to 11% of them appearing once. This specimen consisted of PBMCs from the stem cell graft donor, obtained from the stem cell graft. These receptors all come from a human donor who donated a stem cell graft to a child with acute myeloid leukemia.

This clonotype has at least ten counts. The chain carries TRBV5-6 and TRBJ2-1, with 7 nucleotides matching TRBD1. Germline values: CDR1 SGHDT, CDR2 YYEEEE. The V segment lost 4 bases and the J segment 13 bases; nucleotides outside the gene matches: 11. The CDR3 has 13 amino acids. CDR3 sequence reads: CASSPDRVSSQFF. DNA for the CDR3: TGTGCCAGCAGCCCTGACAGGGTCTCATCCCAGTTCTTC.

The chain combines TRBV11-3 with TRBJ2-5; a possible D gene is TRBD2 (5 bases). The V end lost 5 bases, the J end lost 4 bases, and 14 bases lay between the germline ends. Germline lookup yields CDR1 SGHNT and CDR2 YENEEA. The CDR3 extends over 14 amino acids. CDR3 sequence: CASSPKAGRETQYF. CDR3 DNA sequence: TGTGCCAGCAGCCCTAAGGCGGGCAGAGAGACCCAGTACTTC.

This clonotype has ten or more counts. The chain joins TRBV20-1 to TRBJ2-3; perhaps TRBD1 as D (5 bases). The CDR3 runs 14 residues. CDR1 is DFQATT and CDR2 is SNEGSKA in the germline V gene (reference sequence). V lost 2 bases and J lost 5, with 14 bases in between. The CDR3 loop is CSARRGQGVDTQYF. DNA for the CDR3: TGCAGTGCTAGAAGAGGTCAGGGCGTAGATACGCAGTATTTT.

The chain joins TRBV11-2 to TRBJ2-3; perhaps TRBD2 as D (6 bases). The CDR3 has 14 residues. In germline, CDR1 is SGHAT, CDR2 FQNNGV. The V gene lost 5 bases and the J gene lost 4 bases, with 13 bases spanning the gap. The CDR3 DNA reads TGTGCCAGCAGCCGTAGCGGACCCGCAGATACGCAGTATTTT. Its protein is CASSRSGPADTQYF.

The chain couples TRBV4-2 to TRBJ2-1; no firm D call. The V gene's germline CDR1 is LGHNA and CDR2 YNFKEQ. Deletions cut 4 bases from V and 8 bases from J, with 15 bases between. The CDR3 is 14 amino acids. CDR3 coding DNA: TGTGCCAGCAGCCCCCCCGACGTCGTATATGAGCAGTTCTTC. This translates into CASSPPDVVYEQFF.

As DNA, the CDR3 is TGTGCCAGCAGTGAAGCCCTAGACTCAGGAATCTACGAGCAGTACTTC. The encoded protein is CASSEALDSGIYEQYF. The chain couples TRBV6-1 to TRBJ2-7; D is ambiguous. The ends were cut back, 0 bases at V and 3 bases at J, with 15 bases in the middle. From germline, CDR1 is MNHNS and CDR2 SASEGT. The CDR3 has 16 residues.

A few counts support this clonotype. The chain is built from TRBV10-3 and TRBJ1-5; no reliable D call. Trimming took off 11 bases at V and 0 bases at J, with 8 bases between the two ends. Germline CDR1 ENHRY, CDR2 SYGVKD. The CDR3 loop spans 12 amino acids. The CDR3 DNA sequence: TGTGCCGCGCAAGGTAGCAATCAGCCCCAGCATTTT. This codes for CAAQGSNQPQHF.

The chain recombines TRBV18 with TRBJ2-5; TRBD2 matches at 16 bases. The V gene's germline CDR1 is KGHSH and CDR2 LQKENI. J was trimmed by 1 base and V by 3 bases; bases with no gene match: 5. The CDR3 runs to 18 residues. The CDR3 sequence: CASSPGLAGGPIQETQYF. CDR3 DNA sequence: TGTGCCAGCTCACCGGGACTAGCGGGAGGGCCGATCCAAGAGACCCAGTACTTC. Full variable domain (rest looked up from reference TRBV18 and TRBJ2-5): NAGVMQNPRHLVRRRGQEARLRCSPMKGHSHVYWYRQLPEEGLKFMVYLQKENIIDESGMPKERFSAEFPKEGPSILRIQQVVRGDSAAYFCASSPGLAGGPIQETQYFGPGTRLLVL.

The genes are TRBV7-9 and TRBJ2-6; no clear D gene. The CDR3 has 15 residues. The germline V gene has CDR1 SEHNR and CDR2 FQNEAQ (reference sequence). Trimming stripped 4 bases from V and 0 bases from J, with 7 bases between. The CDR3 bases are TGTGCCAGCAGCTCAGCAACCTCTGGGGCCAACGTCCTGACTTTC. Translating it yields CASSSATSGANVLTF.

V and J are TRBV6-5 and TRBJ2-1, with TRBD2 matching 8 bases. The V segment lost 1 base and the J segment 4 bases; nucleotides outside the gene matches: 3. Germline V CDR1 and CDR2: MNHEY, SVGAGI. The CDR3 totals 15 residues. CDR3 region: CASSYLAGRYNEQFF. The CDR3 DNA follows: TGTGCCAGCAGTTACTTAGCGGGGCGGTACAATGAGCAGTTCTTC.

This chain uses TRBV6-5 with TRBJ2-1; 9 bases agree with TRBD2. The DNA end lines up better with TRBJ2-5; the J call may be wrong. This CDR3 region has 15 residues. Germline assignment: CDR1 MNHEY and CDR2 SVGAGI. The CDR3 protein is CASSYSPGGTSRQYF. CDR3 in DNA: TGTGCCAGCAGTTACTCGCCCGGGGGGACTAGCCGCCAGTACTTC.

This clonotype was found a few times. J is TRBJ2-7 and V is TRBV25-1; D remains ambiguous. Germline V gene data show CDR1 as MGHDK and CDR2 as SYGVNS. CDR3 length: 15 residues. With 2 bases removed from V and 7 bases from J, the gap between germline ends came to 18 bases. The CDR3 sequence: CASSEGRAMVVEQYF. The DNA of the CDR3 is TGTGCCAGCAGTGAAGGAAGGGCGATGGTAGTGGAGCAGTACTTC.

The table lists this clonotype with a few counts. The CDR3 sequence: CASSPGLASNTGELFF. Written as DNA, the CDR3 is TGTGCCAGCTCACCTGGACTAGCGAGCAACACCGGGGAGCTGTTTTTT. The chain joins TRBV18 to TRBJ2-2; 9 nucleotides match TRBD2. This CDR3 region has 16 residues. With 3 bases clipped from V and 2 bases from J, the junction kept 4 bases outside the gene matches. In germline, CDR1 is KGHSH, CDR2 LQKENI.

This clonotype was detected only a few times. The chain carries TRBV9 and TRBJ2-5; 7 bases are shared with TRBD2. There are 15 residues in the CDR3. CDR1 and CDR2 (germline): SGDLS, YYNGEE. J was trimmed by 5 bases and V by 0 bases; bases with no gene match: 7. The CDR3 region is CASSVGAGERETQYF. The CDR3 coding sequence is TGTGCCAGCAGCGTAGGGGCGGGGGAGAGGGAGACCCAGTACTTC.

There are a few counts of this clonotype. This sequence joins TRBV20-1 and TRBJ1-5, with a possible D match to TRBD1 (6 bases). The V end lost 6 bases, the J end lost 2 bases, and 17 bases lay between the germline ends. The CDR3 is 15 amino acids. The germline V gene has CDR1 DFQATT and CDR2 SNEGSKA (reference sequence). CDR3 DNA sequence: TGCAGTGCCTCCCGTGGGGGCCGGGGCAATCAGCCCCAGCATTTT. Translation: CSASRGGRGNQPQHF.

This clonotype was picked up a small number of times. The chain links TRBV4-1 to TRBJ2-1; 10 bases line up with TRBD1. Germline V gene sequence: CDR1 MGHRA, CDR2 YSYEKL. The CDR3 contains 16 residues. V trimming: 0 bases; J trimming: 7 bases; junction bases outside the gene matches: 6. The CDR3 DNA follows: TGCGCCAGCAGCCAAGATCGGACAGGGGGAGGAAATGAGCAGTTCTTC. Amino acids: CASSQDRTGGGNEQFF.

This clonotype appeared many times. The chain recombines TRBV30 with TRBJ2-1; D remains ambiguous. CDR1 GTSNPN and CDR2 SVGIG come from the germline V gene (reference sequence). CDR3 length equals 12 residues. Trimming cost V 1 base and J 13 bases, with 14 bases left between them. CDR3 sequence (DNA): TGTGCCTGGAGTGGTCGGGCCCAAGAACAGTTCTTC. The encoded protein is CAWSGRAQEQFF.